The T cell receptor (beta chain) described here comes from a study of Ad26.COV2.S vaccination and SARS-CoV-2 variants. Looking at the study overall: Ad26.COV2.S given intramuscularly, once or twice 56 days apart. Points from the study as a whole: Total responses of T cells may have been underestimated by the analyses of TCR breadth and depth. Spike-specific TCR breadth was greater after Ad26.COV2.S than placebo.

Only in-frame clones appear in the TCRdb table, and some are missing; sequencing was by immunoSEQ multiplex PCR. Among around 240,000 clones, roughly 90% were seen once, and the ten largest hold about 10%. The treatment here: about 20 received Ad26.COV2.S at low or high dose, single or two shots; about five received placebo; per-sample allocation not given. Samples came from day 63 after the first vaccine or placebo injection. A note on this clone: Its specificity is not known.

CDR1 and CDR2 (germline): GTSNPN, SVGIG (reference sequence). V was cut by 8 bases and J by 2 bases, with 19 bases left in between. The CDR3 has 14 amino acids. The receptor's source is a person aged 18-65 years who received the Ad26.COV2.S COVID-19 vaccine or a placebo. Specimen: peripheral blood, collected in a trial of Ad26.COV2.S vaccine versus placebo. This sequence joins TRBV30 and TRBJ2-7, with D perhaps matching TRBD1 (5 bases). This chain's CDR3 is CAVKRGQGAYEQYF. The CDR3 bases are TGTGCCGTCAAAAGGGGTCAGGGCGCCTACGAGCAGTACTTC.